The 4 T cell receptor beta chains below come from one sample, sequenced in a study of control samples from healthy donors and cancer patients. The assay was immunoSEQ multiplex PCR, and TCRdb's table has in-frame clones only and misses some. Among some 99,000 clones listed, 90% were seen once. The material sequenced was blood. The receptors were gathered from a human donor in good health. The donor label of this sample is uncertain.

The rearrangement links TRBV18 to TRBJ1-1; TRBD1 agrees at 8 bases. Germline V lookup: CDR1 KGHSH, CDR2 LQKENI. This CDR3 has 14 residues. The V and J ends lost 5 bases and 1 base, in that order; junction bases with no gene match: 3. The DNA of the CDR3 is TGTGCCAGCTCATCCGGACAGGGGAACACTGAAGCTTTCTTT. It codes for CASSSGQGNTEAFF.

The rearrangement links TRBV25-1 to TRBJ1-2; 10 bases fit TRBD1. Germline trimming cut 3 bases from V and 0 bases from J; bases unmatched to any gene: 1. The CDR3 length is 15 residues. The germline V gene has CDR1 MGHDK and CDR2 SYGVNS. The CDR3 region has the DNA TGTGCCAGCAGTGAGGGACAGGGGACTAACTATGGCTACACCTTC. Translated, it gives CASSEGQGTNYGYTF.

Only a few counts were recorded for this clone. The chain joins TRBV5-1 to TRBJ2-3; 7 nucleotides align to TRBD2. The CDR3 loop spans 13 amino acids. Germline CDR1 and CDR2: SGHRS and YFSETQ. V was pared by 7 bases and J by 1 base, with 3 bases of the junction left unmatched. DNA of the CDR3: TGCGCCAGCTCCCGGGGGGGCACAGATACGCAGTATTTT. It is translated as CASSRGGTDTQYF.

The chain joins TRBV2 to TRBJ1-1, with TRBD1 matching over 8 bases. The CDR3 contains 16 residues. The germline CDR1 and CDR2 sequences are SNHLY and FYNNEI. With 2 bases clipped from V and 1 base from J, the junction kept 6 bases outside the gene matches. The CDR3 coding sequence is TGTGCCAGCAGTGAATCGGGGACAGGCGGGAACACTGAAGCTTTCTTT. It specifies CASSESGTGGNTEAFF. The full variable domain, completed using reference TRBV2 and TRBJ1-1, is EPEVTQTPSHQVTQMGQEVILRCVPISNHLYFYWYRQILGQKVEFLVSFYNNEISEKSEIFDDQFSVERPDGSNFTLKIRSTKLEDSAMYFCASSESGTGGNTEAFFGQGTRLTVV.